The entry below gives a single T cell receptor (beta chain) sequence along with its context. The antigen remains unidentified. The data are from a study of shared clonotypes between healthy human individuals. Study-level findings and limits: A generally larger estimated richness was seen in naive subsets than in memory subsets.

It was CD45RO-negative cells, positively selected for CCR7, that made up naive CD8 cells, with terminally differentiated effector memory CD45RA+ cells excluded. Only Caucasian adults living in Nashville, Tennessee served as donors. After removal of 5 bases from V and 4 bases from J, the junction contained 5 bases not matched to a gene. CDR3 length equals 15 residues. The germline gives CDR1 SEHNR, CDR2 FQNEAQ (reference sequence). Repertoires were generated with immunoSEQ multiplex PCR, while TCRdb's copy carries only in-frame clones and drops some. The data contain hundreds of thousands of clones, approximately 96% of them seen just once; the ten biggest clones take up less than 0.13%.

The chain has TRBV7-9 and TRBJ2-6, with 7 bases lining up with TRBD1. The sample was naive CD8+ T cells sorted from blood. The TCR comes from a woman younger than 45 in good health. For the CDR3, the DNA is TGTGCCAGCAGCCGCGACAGGGTGGGGGCCAACGTCCTGACTTTC. It specifies CASSRDRVGANVLTF.